Listed below are T cell receptor beta chains from one sample, sequenced in a study of CD8 T cell repertoires and HIV-1 epitope variants. Measured with immunoSEQ multiplex PCR; TCRdb has only the in-frame clones, and not every one. Of about 90,000 clones detected, roughly four fifths appear once; the ten largest clones hold roughly 25%. The sample comprised uncultured baseline CD8+ T cells from peripheral blood mononuclear cells (PBMCs). The receptors originated from a male donor with HIV. Both conserved end residues are part of each CDR3.

J,V,CDR3
TRBJ2-5,TRBV14,CASSQRTSGSLQYF
TRBJ2-5,TRBV28,CASSSTEPLGETQYF
TRBJ2-1,TRBV5-1,CASSTHGTGDPYNEQFF
TRBJ2-7,TRBV6-5,CASSYIGTHPSDEQYF
TRBJ2-5,TRBV27,CASSVYGETQYF
TRBJ2-5,TRBV18,CASSPPRTGGTETQYF
TRBJ1-2,TRBV15,CATSSRILDGYTF
TRBJ2-3,TRBV6-5,CASSPRGGLADTQYF
TRBJ1-5,TRBV28,CASSRDKNSNQPQHF
TRBJ2-1,TRBV15,CATRDSSYNEQFF
TRBJ2-3,TRBV9,CASSVSRRPDTQYF
-,TRBV7-8,CASSLGGFDEQYF
TRBJ2-5,TRBV28,CASTTPFGQGQETQYF
TRBJ1-2,TRBV27,CASSSQANYGYTF
TRBJ1-6,TRBV7-9,CASSPRGGGPYNSPLHF
TRBJ2-3,TRBV9,CASSVGERPADTQYF
TRBJ1-5,TRBV28,CASSQDSRNQPQHF
TRBJ2-7,TRBV5-5,CASSLGGQGNEQYF
TRBJ2-7,TRBV6-5,CASSYSGGAGYEQYF
TRBJ1-2,TRBV27,CASSFGGADYGYTF
TRBJ2-7,TRBV29-1,CSVEGGLAGGSYEQYF
TRBJ2-5,TRBV6-5,CASSSSWPGAITQYF
TRBJ1-2,TRBV10-3,CAISEEGQLSGYTF
TRBJ2-7,TRBV6-1,CASSGYGNEQYF
TRBJ1-1,TRBV28,CASRRNTEAFF
TRBJ2-7,TRBV30,CAWRRGVYPHPYF